The source of this TCR beta chain is a study of regulatory dendritic cells for organ transplantation. Study-wide background: Regulatory dendritic cells came from monocytes given vitamin D3 and IL-10. Overall study results and limits: Memory CD8+ clonal expansion seemed more limited with regulatory than mature dendritic cells.

Profiling relied on immunoSEQ multiplex PCR, and the TCRdb table lists in-frame clones only, not all of them. The sample includes about 20,000 clones, 80% to 90% of them seen just once. This clone was recorded a few times. What it binds is not known. Sorted T cells were CFSE-labeled and cultured 5 days with allogeneic regulatory or mature dendritic cells at 1:10. This CDR3 has 15 residues. The germline CDR1 and CDR2 sequences are SGHTA and FQGNSA. V shed 3 bases and J 6 bases; nucleotides not matched to a gene: 9. The specimen was naive CD4+ T cells from blood cultured with regulatory dendritic cells. The subset here: CD45RA+ naive T cells. V gene TRBV7-2 combines with J gene TRBJ1-2, with 8 bases identical to TRBD1. The TCR comes from a human donor in good health. Here the CDR3 DNA reads TGTGCCAGCAGCTTGGGAGCAGGGGGCATGGATGGCTACACCTTC. Translated, it gives CASSLGAGGMDGYTF.